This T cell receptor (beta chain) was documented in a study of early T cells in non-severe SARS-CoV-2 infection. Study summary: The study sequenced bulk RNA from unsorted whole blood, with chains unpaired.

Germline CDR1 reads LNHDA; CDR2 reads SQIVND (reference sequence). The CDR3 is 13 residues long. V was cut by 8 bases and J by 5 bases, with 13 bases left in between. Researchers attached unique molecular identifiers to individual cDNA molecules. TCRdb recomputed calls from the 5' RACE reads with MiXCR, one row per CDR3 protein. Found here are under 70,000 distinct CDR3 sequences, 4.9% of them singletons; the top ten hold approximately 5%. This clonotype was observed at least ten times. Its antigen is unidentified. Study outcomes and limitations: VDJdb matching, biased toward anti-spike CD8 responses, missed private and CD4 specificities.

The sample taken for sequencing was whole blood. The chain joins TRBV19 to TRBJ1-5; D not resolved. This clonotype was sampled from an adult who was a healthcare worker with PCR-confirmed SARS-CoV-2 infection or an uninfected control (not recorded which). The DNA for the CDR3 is TGTGCCAGTTTAGGCCGACGGGATCAGCCCCAGCATTTT. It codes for CASLGRRDQPQHF. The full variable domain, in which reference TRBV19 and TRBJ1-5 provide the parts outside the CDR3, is DGGITQSPKYLFRKEGQNVTLSCEQNLNHDAMYWYRQDPGQGLRLIYYSQIVNDFQKGDIAEGYSVSREKKESFPLTVTSAQKNPTAFYLCASLGRRDQPQHFGDGTRLSIL.